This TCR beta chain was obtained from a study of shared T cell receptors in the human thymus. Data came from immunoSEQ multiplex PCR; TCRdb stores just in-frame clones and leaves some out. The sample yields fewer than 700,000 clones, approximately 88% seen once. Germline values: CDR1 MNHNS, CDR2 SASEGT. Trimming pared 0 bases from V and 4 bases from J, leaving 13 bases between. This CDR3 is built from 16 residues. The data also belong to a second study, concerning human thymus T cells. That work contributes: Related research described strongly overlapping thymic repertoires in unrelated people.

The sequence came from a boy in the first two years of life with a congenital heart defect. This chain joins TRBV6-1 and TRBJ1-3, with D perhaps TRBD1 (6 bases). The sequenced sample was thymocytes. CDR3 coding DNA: TGTGCCAGCAGTGAAGCGGGGGGGCTAGGAGGAAACACCATATATTTT. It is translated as CASSEAGGLGGNTIYF.